Each of the 19 T cell receptor beta chains below was sequenced from the same sample in a study of cytotoxic CD8 clonotypes in ibrutinib-treated CLL. Libraries were prepared by immunoSEQ multiplex PCR; TCRdb keeps only in-frame clonotypes and omits some of them. The sample gives approximately 45,000 clones, approximately 70% of which show up once; 20% to 25% is in the top ten. The input for sequencing was PBMCs, taken after 24 months of ibrutinib treatment. These receptors were obtained from a human donor with chronic lymphocytic leukemia.

The V gene is TRBV27, the J gene TRBJ2-3, with a possible D match to TRBD2 (7 bases). Germline V gene lookup returns CDR1 MNHEY and CDR2 SMNVEV (reference sequence). The length of the CDR3 is 14 residues. V lost 3 bases and J 4 bases, leaving 11 bases between the germline ends. This CDR3 is CASSFTGGPDTQYF. CDR3 nucleotides: TGTGCCAGCAGTTTTACCGGGGGGCCAGATACGCAGTATTTT.

The genes are TRBV4-1 and TRBJ2-1, with D perhaps being TRBD1 or TRBD2 (6 bases each). This CDR3 has 19 residues. The germline gives CDR1 MGHRA, CDR2 YSYEKL. V was trimmed by 2 bases and J by 0 bases, leaving 20 bases between them. The CDR3 protein is CASSQPRGLAESSYNEQFF. CDR3 sequence (DNA): TGCGCCAGCAGCCAACCACGGGGGCTAGCCGAAAGCTCCTACAATGAGCAGTTCTTC.

This chain joins TRBV6-5 and TRBJ2-7; 9 nucleotides match TRBD1. V shed 4 bases, J shed 3 bases, and the junction held 7 bases outside the gene matches. The CDR3 has 15 residues. The V gene's germline CDR1 is MNHEY and CDR2 SVGAGI. CDR3 DNA sequence: TGTGCCAGCAGTTGGACCTCGGGACAGGGCTACGAGCAGTACTTC. Amino acids: CASSWTSGQGYEQYF.

The chain employs TRBV23-1 and TRBJ2-7, with D possibly matching TRBD1 (6 bases). TRBV23-1 is noted as an ORF with a role that remains uncertain. There are 15 residues in the CDR3. V dropped 2 bases and J dropped 5 bases, with 16 bases sitting between them. CDR3 in DNA: TGCGCCAGCAGTCAACGGATGGGACAATCCCACGAGCAGTACTTC. It is translated as CASSQRMGQSHEQYF.

The chain recombines TRBV5-1 with TRBJ2-7, with D possibly being TRBD2 (7 bases). CDR1 is SGHRS and CDR2 is YFSETQ in the germline V gene. The V end was cut by 0 bases, the J end by 2 bases, with 15 bases between. This CDR3 has 16 amino acids. The CDR3 is CASSLVRPGGPYEQYF. Here the CDR3 DNA reads TGCGCCAGCAGCTTGGTAAGGCCGGGGGGCCCCTACGAGCAGTACTTC.

This clone was counted only a few times. The CDR3 nucleotides read TGTGCCAGCTCACCACCAGGGGTTGAGCGAAACACCATATATTTT. It is translated as CASSPPGVERNTIYF. V gene TRBV18 combines with J gene TRBJ1-3; TRBD1 is a possible D gene (5 bases). The germline V gene has CDR1 KGHSH and CDR2 LQKENI. The CDR3 extends over 15 amino acids. Trimming took off 0 bases at V and 5 bases at J, with 11 bases between the two ends.

This clone was seen ten or more times. The chain recombines TRBV23-1 with TRBJ1-6; unclear D gene. TRBV23-1 is an ORF for which the function is uncertain. The germline V and J ends were trimmed by 2 bases and 0 bases, with 11 bases remaining between them. The length of the CDR3 is 17 residues. CDR3 DNA: TGCGCCAGCAGTCAACGGCTCGAGAGCTCCTATAATTCACCCCTCCACTTT. Translating gives CASSQRLESSYNSPLHF.

This clone was observed a few times. The chain links TRBV6-1 to TRBJ2-5; D is perhaps TRBD1 (5 bases). V was cut by 1 base and J by 8 bases, with 11 bases left in between. CDR3 length: 13 residues. CDR1 is MNHNS, CDR2 SASEGT, per germline. For the CDR3, the DNA is TGTGCCAGCAGTGAAGGACAGCCCAGAACCCAGTACTTC. Protein: CASSEGQPRTQYF.

The V gene is TRBV5-1, the J gene TRBJ2-5; D is unresolved. The CDR3 is 10 amino acids. The V gene's germline CDR1 is SGHRS and CDR2 YFSETQ. The CDR3 loop reads CIKGWETQYF. The CDR3 nucleotides are TGCATTAAAGGCTGGGAGACCCAGTACTTC.

V gene TRBV5-1 combines with J gene TRBJ2-3; D is possibly TRBD2 (5 bases). The CDR3 is 13 amino acids. CDR1 and CDR2 from the germline V gene are SGHRS and YFSETQ. V was cut by 4 bases and J by 2 bases, with 8 bases left in between. CDR3 coding DNA: TGCGCCAGCAGCCCCGGGGTCACAGATACGCAGTATTTT. It codes for CASSPGVTDTQYF. The full variable domain, rest sourced from reference TRBV5-1 and TRBJ2-3, is KAGVTQTPRYLIKTRGQQVTLSCSPISGHRSVSWYQQTPGQGLQFLFEYFSETQRNKGNFPGRFSGRQFSNSRSEMNVSTLELGDSALYLCASSPGVTDTQYFGPGTRLTVL.

The CDR3, as DNA: TGCGCCAGCAGCTTGCGCAGGACTAGCGTAAACACACTAACGCCGGGGGAGCTGTTTTTT. It encodes CASSLRRTSVNTLTPGELFF. This chain connects TRBV5-1 to TRBJ2-2; 9 bases fit TRBD2. CDR3 length: 20 residues. Germline CDR1 is SGHRS and CDR2 is YFSETQ. V was clipped by 1 base and J by 8 bases; unmatched bases: 21.

In its sample, this clone was seen a few times. The V call is TRBV5-1, the J call TRBJ1-3; TRBD1 agrees at 8 bases. This CDR3 comprises 16 residues. Germline V gives CDR1 SGHRS, CDR2 YFSETQ. V lost 0 bases, J lost 5 bases, and 7 bases stayed unmatched. The CDR3 spells CASSLAPTGARNTIYF. The CDR3 coding sequence is TGCGCCAGCAGCTTGGCCCCGACAGGGGCTAGAAACACCATATATTTT. Full variable domain (missing parts from reference TRBV5-1 and TRBJ1-3): KAGVTQTPRYLIKTRGQQVTLSCSPISGHRSVSWYQQTPGQGLQFLFEYFSETQRNKGNFPGRFSGRQFSNSRSEMNVSTLELGDSALYLCASSLAPTGARNTIYFGEGSWLTVV.

The chain recombines TRBV21-1 with TRBJ2-7; the D call TRBD1 from the table was never checked on the DNA. TRBV21-1 counts as a pseudogene. This CDR3 region has 15 residues. CDR3 sequence: CASSNPGQDPYEQYF. The CDR3 DNA reads as TGTGCCAGCAGTAACCCCGGACAGGACCCCTACGAGCAGTACTTC.

This chain joins TRBV13 and TRBJ1-5; D is undetermined. Trimming took off 5 bases at V and 3 bases at J, with 11 bases between the two ends. Germline V gene sequence: CDR1 PRHDT, CDR2 FYEKMQ (reference sequence). The CDR3 contains 14 residues. The CDR3 DNA follows: TGTGCCAGCAGCCCGTGGGGTTCCAATCAGCCCCAGCATTTT. The encoded protein is CASSPWGSNQPQHF.

The chain links TRBV6-1 to TRBJ1-5; D is uncertain. V lost 4 bases to trimming and J lost 3 bases, with 10 bases between them. The germline V gene has CDR1 MNHNS and CDR2 SASEGT. The CDR3 extends over 14 amino acids. The CDR3, as DNA: TGTGCCAGCAGTGGGACCTCGGTCAATCAGCCCCAGCATTTT. It specifies CASSGTSVNQPQHF.

The sample holds a few counts of this clone. The chain uses TRBV30 and TRBJ1-1, with a tentative D call TRBD1 (5 bases). Germline lookup yields CDR1 GTSNPN and CDR2 SVGIG (reference sequence). Trimming removed 1 base at V and 4 bases at J, with 10 bases between. The CDR3 has 13 residues. CDR3 coding DNA: TGTGCCTGGAGTGCCGGACACTTCACTGAAGCTTTCTTT. It translates to CAWSAGHFTEAFF.

This sequence joins TRBV5-1 and TRBJ2-1; 7 nucleotides align to TRBD2. Germline V gene data show CDR1 as SGHRS and CDR2 as YFSETQ. The CDR3 is 15 amino acids. V lost 5 bases and J lost 5; bases outside the gene matches: 10. CDR3 sequence (DNA): TGCGCCAGCAGATGGCGGGGGACCAATAACAATGAGCAGTTCTTC. It codes for CASRWRGTNNNEQFF. The full variable domain, rest sourced from reference TRBV5-1 and TRBJ2-1, is KAGVTQTPRYLIKTRGQQVTLSCSPISGHRSVSWYQQTPGQGLQFLFEYFSETQRNKGNFPGRFSGRQFSNSRSEMNVSTLELGDSALYLCASRWRGTNNNEQFFGPGTRLTVL.

V and J are TRBV6-1 and TRBJ2-7, with TRBD1 identical over 9 bases. J gave up 3 bases and V 5 bases, and 2 bases lay outside the gene matches. The CDR3 has 13 amino acids. Germline CDR1 and CDR2: MNHNS and SASEGT. As DNA, the CDR3 is TGTGCCAGCAGTCGGACAGGGGTCTACGAGCAGTACTTC. This encodes CASSRTGVYEQYF.

The chain uses TRBV29-1 and TRBJ1-1; 9 bases match TRBD1. The CDR3 length is 21 residues. Germline V gene lookup returns CDR1 SQVTM and CDR2 ANQGSEA. V shed 4 bases and J 3 bases; nucleotides not matched to a gene: 27. CDR3 coding DNA: TGCAGCGTTGCCCTAACCAACAGGGGGCGACGGGGTGGAGTGGGATACACTGAAGCTTTCTTT. This translates into CSVALTNRGRRGGVGYTEAFF.